The text below deals with one T cell receptor (beta chain). Its antigen remains unknown. The data stem from a study of shared clonotypes between healthy human individuals. At the level of the study: Per donor, three plates held CD4 naive cells, three held CD4 memory, two held CD8 naive and one held CD8 memory.

From CD4+ cells came CD45RA+ naive and CD45RA-negative memory subsets. General observations from the study: Depth was large, yet rarefaction showed that sorted-subset sequencing was incomplete.

Repertoires were generated with immunoSEQ multiplex PCR, while TCRdb's copy carries only in-frame clones and drops some. This sample has 1.4 million to 1.5 million clones; approximately 96% occur once, and the top ten carry about 1.2%. This sequence originates from a man younger than 40 in good health. Sequenced sample: naive CD4+ T cells sorted from blood. Subset here: CD45RA+ positively selected.

This CDR3 is CASSTGANTGELFF. The CDR3 nucleotides read TGTGCCAGCAGCACCGGGGCGAACACCGGGGAGCTGTTTTTT. The chain combines TRBV7-7 with TRBJ2-2; D is perhaps TRBD2 (5 bases). Germline V gene lookup returns CDR1 SSHAT and CDR2 FNYEAQ (reference sequence). CDR3 length equals 14 residues. V lost 5 bases, J lost 0 bases, and 7 bases lay in between. Variable domain in full (rest from reference TRBV7-7 and TRBJ2-2): GAGVSQSPRYKVTKRGQDVTLRCDPISSHATLYWYQQALGQGPEFLTYFNYEAQPDKSGLPSDRFSAERPEGSISTLTIQRTEQRDSAMYRCASSTGANTGELFFGEGSRLTVL.